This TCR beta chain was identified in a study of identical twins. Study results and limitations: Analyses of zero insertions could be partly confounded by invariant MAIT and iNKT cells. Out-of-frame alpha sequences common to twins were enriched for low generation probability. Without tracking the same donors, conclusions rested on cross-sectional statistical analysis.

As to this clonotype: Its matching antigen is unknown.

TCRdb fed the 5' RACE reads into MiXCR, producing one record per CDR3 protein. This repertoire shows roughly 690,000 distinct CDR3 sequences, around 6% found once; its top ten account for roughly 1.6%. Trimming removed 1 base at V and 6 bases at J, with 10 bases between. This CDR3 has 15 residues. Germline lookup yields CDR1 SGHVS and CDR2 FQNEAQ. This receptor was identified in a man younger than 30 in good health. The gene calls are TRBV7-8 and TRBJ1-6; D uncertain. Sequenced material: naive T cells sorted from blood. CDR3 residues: CASSLVRAANSPLHF. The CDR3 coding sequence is TGTGCCAGCAGCTTAGTACGCGCGGCTAATTCACCCCTCCACTTT.